This TCR beta chain comes out of a study of beta chain features in type 1 diabetes. Per donor, one heparinised blood draw averaged roughly 110 mL. Markers CD45RO/CCR7/CD25/CD127/CD95/CD27 served to sort CD4+ naive, central memory, regulatory and stem cell-like memory cells. The entirety of the isolated RNA underwent reverse transcription, so expressed TCRB transcripts were sequenced. The assay was immunoSEQ multiplex PCR, and TCRdb's table has in-frame clones only and misses some. The sample has some 160,000 clones; roughly 9.1% are singletons. The germline V gene has CDR1 SGHNT and CDR2 YENEEA. V was clipped by 1 base and J by 8 bases; unmatched bases: 2. The CDR3 is made up of 12 amino acids.

The sample comprised central memory CD4+ T cells from blood. The TCR originated in a woman aged 18-29 years in good health. The chain combines TRBV11-3 with TRBJ2-7, with TRBD2 matching over 7 bases. In nucleotides, the CDR3 is TGTGCCAGCAGCTTAGTGCGGGAGCAGCAGTACTTC. Its protein product is CASSLVREQQYF.